This TCR beta chain stems from a study of regulatory T cells in long-lasting Graves disease. On the study more broadly: Persistent Graves' disease meant over 5 years of antithyroid drugs with positive TSH receptor antibodies. Study-wide points: When disease was persistent, TRBV28, TRBJ1-2 and TRBJ2-5 were the favored segments.

With respect to this clonotype: The antigen remains undetermined.

Time point given: persistent/refractory GD, antithyroid drugs over 5 years with positive TRAb. Isolated PBMC RNA provided the starting material for the TCR library. It was American Thyroid Association guidelines that determined Graves' disease diagnosis. The germline V gene encodes CDR1 SGHVS and CDR2 FQNEAQ. The germline V and J ends were trimmed by 5 bases and 6 bases, with 13 bases remaining between them. The CDR3 length is 13 residues. Through Arm-PCR of CDR3 regions and iRepertoire HTBI primers, TCR beta libraries were built. TCRdb ran MiXCR on the multiplex PCR reads and lists one entry per CDR3 protein. The table shows about 310,000 distinct CDR3 sequences, with roughly a fifth occurring only once.

The sequence was obtained from a female donor with Graves disease. The sample was peripheral blood mononuclear cells (PBMCs), taken when the disease was refractory, from a patient treated with antithyroid drugs. The chain has TRBV7-8 and TRBJ1-2, with D tentatively TRBD1 (5 bases). CDR3 protein: CASSPGDWNGYTF. CDR3 in DNA: TGTGCCAGCAGCCCCGGGGACTGGAATGGCTACACCTTC.